These 25 T cell receptor beta chains originate from one sample sequenced in a study of vaccination and CD4 T cells after COVID-19. As to treatment: roughly 10-day PBMC culture with coronavirus spike peptide pools or control peptides (ViraFEST assay). The Oncomine TCR Beta short-read assay generated sequence data from the DNA of cultured CD4+ T cells. TCRdb reprocessed the PCR reads with MiXCR, giving one entry per CDR3 protein. The sample consists of roughly 22,000 distinct CDR3 sequences, 30% to 35% of them appearing once. What these receptors recognize is not known. What was sequenced was cultured CD4+ T cells from blood. The origin of the receptors is a human donor with COVID-19.

V gene TRBV5-6 combines with J gene TRBJ2-5; D is possibly TRBD1 (5 bases). V was clipped by 3 bases and J by 1 base, with 10 bases between them. From germline, CDR1 is SGHDT and CDR2 YYEEEE. The CDR3 is 14 amino acids. CDR3 DNA: TGTGCCAGCAGCTGGCGGACACCCCAAGAGACCCAGTACTTC. This translates into CASSWRTPQETQYF.

The table lists this clonotype with a few counts. This chain connects TRBV19 to TRBJ1-3; D not resolved. Per the germline V gene, CDR1 is LNHDA and CDR2 is SQIVND (reference sequence). Between the trimmed V and J ends, which lost 6 bases and 4 bases, there was a span of 10 bases. CDR3 length: 13 residues. CDR3 region: CASRAVGGNTIYF. The DNA of the CDR3 is TGTGCCAGTAGAGCGGTGGGAGGAAACACCATATATTTT.

This chain joins TRBV7-9 and TRBJ1-2; D is uncertain. The CDR3 covers 13 residues. The germline CDR1 and CDR2 sequences are SEHNR and FQNEAQ (reference sequence). Trimming shortened V by 3 bases and J by 7 bases, and 12 bases separated the two germline ends. CDR3 bases: TGTGCCAGCAGCTTTGGGTCGGATGGTGGCTACACCTTC. Residues: CASSFGSDGGYTF.

The J gene is TRBJ1-5, the V gene TRBV12-3 or TRBV12-4; D gene ambiguous. V lost 8 bases and J 0 bases, leaving 11 bases between the germline ends. The CDR3 spans 14 residues. The CDR3 region is CASVMGGSNQPQHF. The CDR3 bases are TGTGCCAGCGTTATGGGCGGTAGCAATCAGCCCCAGCATTTT.

The J gene is TRBJ1-1, the V gene TRBV2; D uncertain. With 2 bases removed from V and 10 bases from J, the gap between germline ends came to 8 bases. The germline V gene encodes CDR1 SNHLY and CDR2 FYNNEI. This CDR3 has 11 residues. The CDR3 here is CASSEFWLAFF. In nucleotides, the CDR3 is TGTGCCAGCAGTGAATTTTGGTTAGCTTTCTTT.

This clonotype came up a few times. The rearrangement links TRBV19 to TRBJ1-2; 7 nucleotides align to TRBD1. Germline V CDR1 and CDR2: LNHDA, SQIVND (reference sequence). V gave up 4 bases and J gave up 8 bases; unmatched junction bases: 7. The CDR3 covers 13 residues. As DNA, the CDR3 is TGTGCCAGTAGTAAAACAGGGGCCTCCGGCTACACCTTC. Translation gives CASSKTGASGYTF. The whole variable domain, filled in from reference TRBV19 and TRBJ1-2, reads DGGITQSPKYLFRKEGQNVTLSCEQNLNHDAMYWYRQDPGQGLRLIYYSQIVNDFQKGDIAEGYSVSREKKESFPLTVTSAQKNPTAFYLCASSKTGASGYTFGSGTRLTVV.

This clonotype was seen more than once but under ten times. The chain carries TRBV15 and TRBJ2-2, with D perhaps TRBD2 (6 bases). CDR3 length: 15 amino acids. Germline V gene data show CDR1 as LNHNV and CDR2 as YYDKDF (reference sequence). The germline V and J ends were trimmed by 1 base and 8 bases, with 14 bases remaining between them. The CDR3 DNA sequence: TGTGCCACCAGCAGAGCCCTGGGGGGATTAGGGGAGCTGTTTTTT. Amino acid sequence: CATSRALGGLGELFF. Full variable domain (outside the CDR3, taken from reference TRBV15 and TRBJ2-2): DAMVIQNPRYQVTQFGKPVTLSCSQTLNHNVMYWYQQKSSQAPKLLFHYYDKDFNNEADTPDNFQSRRPNTSFCFLDIRSPGLGDTAMYLCATSRALGGLGELFFGEGSRLTVL.

This clonotype turned up a few times. This chain connects TRBV12-3 or TRBV12-4 to TRBJ1-5; TRBD1 aligns across 7 bases. Trimming took 8 bases from V and 7 from J; bases not matched to a gene: 5. The CDR3 contains 12 residues. The CDR3 reads CASAGGGQPQHF. The CDR3 DNA is TGTGCCAGCGCAGGGGGAGGCCAGCCCCAGCATTTT.

V is TRBV5-5 and J is TRBJ1-5; no clear D gene. CDR1 SGHKS and CDR2 YYEKEE come from the germline V gene (reference sequence). V was pared by 6 bases and J by 2 bases, with 15 bases between. This CDR3 has 15 amino acids. The CDR3 DNA reads TGTGCCAGCACCCTTGGCTTAGGTGGCAATCAGCCCCAGCATTTT. This sequence encodes CASTLGLGGNQPQHF.

The chain uses TRBV20-1 and TRBJ2-7, with D unresolved. Looked up from germline, CDR1 is DFQATT and CDR2 is SNEGSKA (reference sequence). Trimming took off 1 base at V and 0 bases at J, with 13 bases between the two ends. The CDR3 consists of 15 residues. This CDR3 is CSARASRSSSYEQYF. CDR3 coding DNA: TGCAGTGCTAGAGCCTCCAGGTCGAGCTCCTACGAGCAGTACTTC.

V and J are TRBV6-2 or TRBV6-3 and TRBJ2-1; 8 bases are a match to TRBD2. CDR1 and CDR2 (germline): MNHEY, SVGEGT. V gave up 8 bases and J gave up 7 bases; unmatched junction bases: 10. The CDR3 totals 14 residues. CDR3 nucleotides: TGTGCCAGCGCCGACGGGGGGGTCATTAATGAGCAGTTCTTC. This sequence encodes CASADGGVINEQFF.

This chain links TRBV6-1 with TRBJ2-3, with D possibly TRBD2 on 6 matching bases. This CDR3 region has 11 residues. The germline gives CDR1 MNHNS, CDR2 SASEGT. V lost 6 bases, J lost 9 bases, and 10 bases lay in between. The CDR3 sequence is CASRGGVTQYF. CDR3 sequence (DNA): TGTGCCAGCAGGGGGGGAGTGACGCAGTATTTT.

The V gene is TRBV7-9, the J gene TRBJ1-1; no firm D call. The V end lost 2 bases, the J end lost 3 bases, and 1 base lay between the germline ends. Germline V lookup: CDR1 SEHNR, CDR2 FQNEAQ (reference sequence). This CDR3 comprises 11 residues. The DNA for the CDR3 is TGTGCCAGCAGCTTATACACTGAAGCTTTCTTT. Translation gives CASSLYTEAFF.

This chain links TRBV6-1 with TRBJ1-6, with D possibly matching TRBD1 (5 bases). Germline CDR1 and CDR2: MNHNS and SASEGT. Trimming removed 5 bases from V and 6 bases from J, with 17 bases in between. The CDR3 runs to 16 residues. The CDR3 loop reads CASSTDSLTFNSPLHF. The DNA for the CDR3 is TGTGCCAGCAGTACAGACAGCCTCACGTTTAATTCACCCCTCCACTTT.

CDR3 protein: CASSLVGTGVSPLHF. Here the CDR3 DNA reads TGTGCCAGCAGCTTAGTCGGGACAGGGGTTTCACCCCTCCACTTT. The chain employs TRBV7-2 and TRBJ1-6; 10 bases match TRBD1. This CDR3 has 15 amino acids. Germline CDR1 is SGHTA and CDR2 is FQGNSA. V lost 1 base to trimming and J lost 9 bases; unmatched junction nucleotides: 3.

V gene TRBV19 combines with J gene TRBJ2-4; D unresolved. Germline V gives CDR1 LNHDA, CDR2 SQIVND (reference sequence). Trimming cost V 6 bases and J 0 bases, with 12 bases left between them. The CDR3 runs 15 residues. CDR3 sequence: CASRAPLLAKNIQYF. The DNA of the CDR3 is TGTGCCAGTAGGGCACCCCTCCTAGCCAAAAACATTCAGTACTTC.

This clonotype was observed once. V usage is TRBV5-1 and J usage is TRBJ2-7; D unclear. The V end was cut by 0 bases, the J end by 2 bases, with 12 bases between. Germline lookup yields CDR1 SGHRS and CDR2 YFSETQ. This CDR3 has 15 residues. The CDR3 DNA is TGCGCCAGCAGCTTGGCGGCAGGCCAAACCTACGAGCAGTACTTC. Protein product: CASSLAAGQTYEQYF.

J is TRBJ2-3 and V is TRBV12-3 or TRBV12-4; D is ambiguous. The CDR3 contains 13 residues. V was shortened by 3 bases and J by 3 bases, with 7 bases between the two germline ends. The CDR3 is CASSFIRTDTQYF. CDR3 DNA: TGTGCCAGCAGTTTTATAAGGACAGATACGCAGTATTTT.

Only a few counts were recorded for this clonotype. This chain joins TRBV24-1 and TRBJ1-6, with 9 nucleotides matching TRBD1. This CDR3 is built from 13 residues. The ends lost 8 bases at V and 10 bases at J; junction bases unmatched: 5. CDR1 KGHDR and CDR2 SFDVKD come from the germline V gene. Here the CDR3 DNA reads TGTGCCACCAATCGGGGACAGGGATCACCCCTCCACTTT. Its protein product is CATNRGQGSPLHF.

The DNA for the CDR3 is TGTGCCAGTATCCATACAGGGGGAAACACTGAAGCTTTCTTT. Encoded protein: CASIHTGGNTEAFF. The rearrangement uses TRBV19 and TRBJ1-1, with 8 bases lining up with TRBD1. Losses at the gene ends were 7 bases for V and 2 bases for J; bases not matched to a gene: 6. Germline V gene sequence: CDR1 LNHDA, CDR2 SQIVND (reference sequence). The CDR3 loop spans 14 amino acids.

CDR3 DNA sequence: TGTGCCAGCAGCTTAATGGCGGGGGGGCCGACAGATACGCAGTATTTT. It is translated as CASSLMAGGPTDTQYF. The chain recombines TRBV11-2 with TRBJ2-3, with 9 positions matching TRBD2. The J segment lost 3 bases and the V segment lost 2 bases, leaving 6 bases of the junction unmatched. Germline V gene lookup returns CDR1 SGHAT and CDR2 FQNNGV. This CDR3 has 16 residues.

This clonotype was counted a few times. V is TRBV6-1 and J is TRBJ1-2; D not certain. Germline V gene sequence: CDR1 MNHNS, CDR2 SASEGT. The germline V and J ends were trimmed by 5 bases and 8 bases, with 21 bases remaining between them. This CDR3 has 15 residues. The CDR3 loop reads CASSRETAPSPGYTF. CDR3 nucleotide sequence: TGTGCCAGCAGTAGAGAGACGGCTCCTAGCCCAGGCTACACCTTC.

This clonotype was seen a few times. V and J are TRBV19 and TRBJ2-2; D may be TRBD1 (5 bases). This CDR3 comprises 15 residues. Trimming pared 3 bases from V and 6 bases from J, leaving 14 bases between. Germline CDR1 LNHDA, CDR2 SQIVND (reference sequence). CDR3 amino acids: CASSIRQGYAGELFF. CDR3 coding DNA: TGTGCCAGTAGTATTCGGCAGGGTTACGCCGGGGAGCTGTTTTTT.

This chain links TRBV4-2 with TRBJ2-5, with D hard to call. The CDR3 runs to 13 residues. V lost 4 bases and J 5 bases, leaving 11 bases between the germline ends. The V gene's germline CDR1 is LGHNA and CDR2 YNFKEQ. The CDR3 coding sequence is TGTGCCAGCAGCCGACAACTCCGGGAGACCCAGTACTTC. Protein product: CASSRQLRETQYF.

This clonotype was counted only a few times. The chain joins TRBV20-1 to TRBJ1-5; D unclear. Germline CDR1 and CDR2: DFQATT and SNEGSKA (reference sequence). The V gene lost 0 bases and the J gene lost 4 bases, with 10 bases spanning the gap. This CDR3 is 14 amino acids long. CDR3 nucleotides: TGCAGTGCTAGAGAGCCAGCCAGAAATCAGCCCCAGCATTTT. Translated: CSAREPARNQPQHF.